This is a list of T cell receptor beta chains from one sample in a study of blood T cell repertoires in COVID-19. The assay was immunoSEQ multiplex PCR, and TCRdb's table has in-frame clones only and misses some. The sample lists hundreds of thousands of clones, around 84% seen once, with approximately 4.8% in the top ten. The sample taken for sequencing was peripheral blood. The source is a man aged 50 to 60 with acute or convalescent COVID-19. Each CDR3 is given with its conserved first and last residue. A D gene is named only where the DNA matches it firmly. The size of a clone is reported for some rows only, either as once, few or many, or as a class for expanded clones.

j_gene: TRBJ2-7; v_gene: TRBV19; abundance: NA; d_gene: NA; CDR3aa: CASSMARQEPYEQYF; CDR3nt: TGTGCCAGTAGTATGGCCAGACAGGAGCCCTACGAGCAGTACTTC
j_gene: TRBJ2-1; v_gene: TRBV7-3; abundance: once; d_gene: TRBD2; CDR3aa: CASSPRGVGGGGNEQFF; CDR3nt: TGTGCCAGCAGCCCCCGTGGGGTCGGTGGCGGGGGTAATGAGCAGTTCTTC
j_gene: TRBJ2-7; v_gene: TRBV21-1; abundance: few; d_gene: NA; CDR3aa: CASNGGSSYEQYF; CDR3nt: TGTGCCAGCAACGGGGGGAGCTCCTACGAGCAGTACTTC
j_gene: TRBJ1-3; v_gene: TRBV4-2; abundance: NA; d_gene: NA; CDR3aa: CASSQERSSGNTIYF; CDR3nt: TGTGCCAGCAGCCAAGAACGGAGCTCTGGAAACACCATATATTTT
j_gene: TRBJ2-2; v_gene: TRBV5-1; abundance: NA; d_gene: NA; CDR3aa: CASSQNTGELFF; CDR3nt: TGCGCCAGCAGTCAGAACACCGGGGAGCTGTTTTTT
j_gene: TRBJ1-1; v_gene: TRBV4-1; abundance: NA; d_gene: NA; CDR3aa: CASRGRGELRTEAFF; CDR3nt: TGCGCCAGCAGGGGTCGCGGGGAGTTGAGGACTGAAGCTTTCTTT
j_gene: TRBJ1-2; v_gene: TRBV6-1; abundance: NA; d_gene: NA; CDR3aa: CASSEVSGTPSPYGYTF; CDR3nt: TGTGCCAGCAGTGAAGTTTCCGGGACACCCAGCCCGTATGGCTACACCTTC
j_gene: TRBJ2-7; v_gene: TRBV18; abundance: NA; d_gene: NA; CDR3aa: CASSLGQYEQYF; CDR3nt: TGTGCCAGCTCGCTCGGACAGTACGAGCAGTACTTC
j_gene: TRBJ1-2; v_gene: TRBV3-1/TRBV3-2; abundance: once; d_gene: TRBD1; CDR3aa: CASSRTTGDGYTF; CDR3nt: TGTGCCAGCAGCCGAACCACAGGGGACGGCTACACCTTC
j_gene: TRBJ2-2; v_gene: TRBV27; abundance: NA; d_gene: TRBD2; CDR3aa: CASSSLLREPFTGELFF; CDR3nt: TGTGCCAGCAGCAGTTTATTGCGGGAGCCATTCACCGGGGAGCTGTTTTTT
j_gene: TRBJ2-5; v_gene: TRBV25-1; abundance: NA; d_gene: NA; CDR3aa: CASSEYLGELAETQYF; CDR3nt: TGTGCCAGCAGTGAATACTTGGGGGAACTAGCAGAGACCCAGTACTTC
j_gene: TRBJ2-7; v_gene: TRBV9; abundance: once; d_gene: TRBD2; CDR3aa: CASSPRLAGEYEQYF; CDR3nt: TGTGCCAGCAGCCCCCGACTAGCGGGGGAATACGAGCAGTACTTC
j_gene: TRBJ2-4; v_gene: TRBV2; abundance: NA; d_gene: TRBD1; CDR3aa: CASNPTGVKNIQYF; CDR3nt: TGTGCCAGCAATCCCACAGGGGTCAAAAACATTCAGTACTTC
j_gene: TRBJ1-4; v_gene: TRBV7-2; abundance: NA; d_gene: TRBD1; CDR3aa: CASSLYRGVANEKLFF; CDR3nt: TGTGCCAGCAGCTTGTACAGGGGGGTTGCTAATGAAAAACTGTTTTTT
j_gene: TRBJ1-1; v_gene: TRBV13; abundance: NA; d_gene: NA; CDR3aa: CASSLQRSTEAFF; CDR3nt: TGTGCCAGCAGCCTCCAGCGAAGCACTGAAGCTTTCTTT
j_gene: TRBJ2-7; v_gene: TRBV4-1; abundance: NA; d_gene: NA; CDR3aa: CASSLGGGGSYEQYF; CDR3nt: TGCGCCAGCAGCTTAGGCGGAGGAGGCTCCTACGAGCAGTACTTC
j_gene: TRBJ2-1; v_gene: TRBV18; abundance: NA; d_gene: NA; CDR3aa: CASSPPQGSYNEQFF; CDR3nt: TGTGCCAGCTCACCACCTCAGGGGTCCTACAATGAGCAGTTCTTC
j_gene: TRBJ2-3; v_gene: TRBV5-1; abundance: NA; d_gene: NA; CDR3aa: CASPASLDGTDTQYF; CDR3nt: TGCGCCAGCCCGGCTAGCTTGGATGGCACAGATACGCAGTATTTT
j_gene: TRBJ1-2; v_gene: TRBV5-5; abundance: NA; d_gene: NA; CDR3aa: CASSLDGGYGYTF; CDR3nt: TGTGCCAGCAGCTTGGATGGCGGCTATGGCTACACCTTC
j_gene: TRBJ1-5; v_gene: TRBV10-2; abundance: NA; d_gene: NA; CDR3aa: CASSDGDNYSNQPQHF; CDR3nt: TGCGCCAGCAGTGATGGGGACAACTACTCCAATCAGCCCCAGCATTTT
j_gene: TRBJ2-5; v_gene: TRBV10-1; abundance: NA; d_gene: TRBD2; CDR3aa: CASSDTESGGEETQYF; CDR3nt: TGCGCCAGCAGTGACACCGAGAGCGGGGGAGAAGAGACCCAGTACTTC
j_gene: TRBJ1-2; v_gene: TRBV3-1/TRBV3-2; abundance: once; d_gene: NA; CDR3aa: CASSPFEGDNYGYTF; CDR3nt: TGTGCCAGCAGCCCCTTCGAGGGGGACAACTATGGCTACACCTTC
j_gene: TRBJ1-3; v_gene: TRBV13; abundance: NA; d_gene: NA; CDR3aa: CASSLQSPDTIYF; CDR3nt: TGTGCCAGCAGCTTACAGTCGCCAGACACCATATATTTT
j_gene: TRBJ1-2; v_gene: TRBV6-1; abundance: NA; d_gene: NA; CDR3aa: CASSEFYGQISYGYTF; CDR3nt: TGTGCCAGCAGTGAATTCTATGGGCAGATAAGCTATGGCTACACCTTC
j_gene: TRBJ1-2; v_gene: TRBV19; abundance: NA; d_gene: TRBD1; CDR3aa: CASRQGGGYTF; CDR3nt: TGTGCCAGCCGACAGGGTGGTGGCTACACCTTC
j_gene: TRBJ1-5; v_gene: TRBV12-3/TRBV12-4; abundance: NA; d_gene: TRBD1; CDR3aa: CASSPGQGPQHF; CDR3nt: TGTGCCAGCAGTCCTGGACAGGGGCCCCAGCATTTT
j_gene: TRBJ1-2; v_gene: TRBV2; abundance: NA; d_gene: NA; CDR3aa: CASTGENYGYTF; CDR3nt: TGTGCCAGCACAGGCGAAAACTATGGCTACACCTTC
j_gene: TRBJ2-1; v_gene: TRBV11-3; abundance: NA; d_gene: NA; CDR3aa: CASSLGPSKQFF; CDR3nt: TGTGCCAGCAGCTTAGGGCCCTCCAAGCAGTTCTTC
j_gene: TRBJ2-5; v_gene: TRBV6-5; abundance: NA; d_gene: TRBD2; CDR3aa: CASHSTSGGPGTQYF; CDR3nt: TGTGCCAGTCACTCGACTAGCGGGGGGCCGGGAACCCAGTACTTC
j_gene: TRBJ2-5; v_gene: TRBV5-1; abundance: NA; d_gene: NA; CDR3aa: CASSFGAETQYF; CDR3nt: TGCGCCAGCAGCTTCGGAGCAGAGACCCAGTACTTC
j_gene: TRBJ2-3; v_gene: TRBV2; abundance: NA; d_gene: TRBD2; CDR3aa: CATQLGTSGGDTQYF; CDR3nt: TGTGCCACCCAGCTCGGGACTAGCGGGGGGGATACGCAGTATTTT
j_gene: TRBJ1-6; v_gene: TRBV7-3; abundance: NA; d_gene: TRBD1; CDR3aa: CASSQTGFDNSPLHF; CDR3nt: TGTGCCAGCAGCCAGACAGGGTTCGATAATTCACCCCTCCACTTT
j_gene: TRBJ1-6; v_gene: TRBV3-1/TRBV3-2; abundance: NA; d_gene: NA; CDR3aa: CASSQVQTNSPLHF; CDR3nt: TGTGCCAGCAGCCAAGTACAGACCAATTCACCCCTCCACTTT
j_gene: TRBJ1-6; v_gene: TRBV14; abundance: NA; d_gene: NA; CDR3aa: CASSQKGAVGSPLHF; CDR3nt: TGTGCCAGCAGCCAAAAAGGGGCAGTGGGTTCACCCCTCCACTTT